These 20 T cell receptor beta chains came from one sample sequenced in a study of T cell repertoires in cytomegalovirus infection. MiXCR was run by TCRdb on the reads, yielding one entry per CDR3 protein. The data show 250,000 or so distinct CDR3 sequences, 15% to 20% seen once. The sequenced sample was CD8+ T cells from PBMCs. The receptors come from a human donor in good health (CMV status not recorded). Some clones in this sample may be carry-over from other donors' samples.

The V call is TRBV2, the J call TRBJ2-1; D might be TRBD2 (6 bases). Germline assignment: CDR1 SNHLY and CDR2 FYNNEI. V was cut by 4 bases and J by 1 base, with 14 bases left in between. The CDR3 runs 16 residues. The CDR3 sequence is CASSGGARGSYNEQFF. The CDR3, as DNA: TGTGCCAGCAGTGGCGGGGCCCGGGGATCCTACAATGAGCAGTTCTTC.

As regards this clonotype: A much bigger clone sits one base away, suggesting this may be a read error. The chain links TRBV6-5 to TRBJ1-1; the D is unclear. Per the germline V gene, CDR1 is MNHEY and CDR2 is SVGAGI. The CDR3 runs to 13 residues. The germline V and J ends were trimmed by 6 bases and 0 bases, with 8 bases remaining between them. For the CDR3, the DNA is TGTGCCAGCAGCTTAGAGTTGAACACTGAAGCTTTCTTT. The encoded protein is CASSLELNTEAFF.

This clonotype was found many times. The chain uses TRBV7-9 and TRBJ2-1; D perhaps matches TRBD2 (5 bases). Germline V lookup: CDR1 SEHNR, CDR2 FQNEAQ (reference sequence). V lost 1 base and J lost 8, with 6 bases in between. This CDR3 comprises 12 residues. The CDR3 loop is CASSLGADEQFF. The DNA of the CDR3 is TGTGCCAGCAGCTTAGGAGCGGATGAGCAGTTCTTC.

This clonotype was detected only a few times. The rearrangement joins TRBV2 to TRBJ1-1; D gene ambiguous. Looked up from germline, CDR1 is SNHLY and CDR2 is FYNNEI. V lost 3 bases to trimming and J lost 5 bases, with 7 bases between them. The CDR3 has 12 residues. The CDR3 here is CASSDAWTEAFF. The CDR3 DNA sequence: TGTGCCAGCAGTGATGCTTGGACTGAAGCTTTCTTT.

The V call is TRBV20-1, the J call TRBJ1-5, with D possibly TRBD1 on 5 matching bases. Per germline, CDR1 DFQATT and CDR2 SNEGSKA (reference sequence). The CDR3 length is 16 residues. The V and J ends lost 0 bases and 1 base respectively, with 13 bases between them. CDR3 DNA sequence: TGCAGTGCTAGAGAAAGAGGGGAAGGAAGCAATCAGCCCCAGCATTTT. It is translated as CSARERGEGSNQPQHF.

This clonotype has a count of ten or more. The rearrangement links TRBV7-6 to TRBJ2-5, with TRBD2 identical over 7 bases. V lost 5 bases to trimming and J lost 5 bases; unmatched junction nucleotides: 8. The germline CDR1 and CDR2 sequences are SGHVS and FNYEAQ. The CDR3 has 14 residues. This CDR3 is CASSRGAGVETQYF. DNA for the CDR3: TGTGCCAGCAGCCGCGGGGCGGGGGTGGAGACCCAGTACTTC.

J is TRBJ2-3 and V is TRBV12-3 or TRBV12-4; tentative D call: TRBD1 (5 bases). CDR3 length equals 15 residues. Trimming left V 5 bases short and J 1 base short, with 13 bases between. In DNA, the CDR3 is TGTGCCAGCAGTGGGGCCTGGACGGGCACAGATACGCAGTATTTT. It specifies CASSGAWTGTDTQYF.

This clonotype was observed a few times. The V gene is TRBV27, the J gene TRBJ2-5; D may be TRBD1 or TRBD2 (5 bases each). This CDR3 is 15 amino acids long. In germline, CDR1 is MNHEY, CDR2 SMNVEV (reference sequence). Trimming shortened V by 8 bases and J by 4 bases, and 20 bases separated the two germline ends. The DNA of the CDR3 is TGTGCCAGCGGACGACCCAGTGGGACCTTAGAGACCCAGTACTTC. Amino acids: CASGRPSGTLETQYF.

This clonotype was detected a few times. The gene calls are TRBV7-6 and TRBJ2-1, with a possible D match to TRBD1 (5 bases). V dropped 0 bases and J dropped 9 bases, with 21 bases sitting between them. This CDR3 has 17 amino acids. Germline loops: CDR1 SGHVS, CDR2 FNYEAQ. CDR3 loop: CASSLALSGKGRGEQFF. Here the CDR3 DNA reads TGTGCCAGCAGCTTAGCGCTTTCAGGGAAGGGTAGGGGTGAGCAGTTCTTC.

The genes are TRBV27 and TRBJ2-3; the D gene is possibly TRBD2 (7 bases). The germline V gene encodes CDR1 MNHEY and CDR2 SMNVEV (reference sequence). This CDR3 spans 16 amino acids. Trimming removed 0 bases from V and 5 bases from J, with 15 bases in between. As DNA, the CDR3 is TGTGCCAGCAGTTTATCGGGAGGGGGGGCCGAAGATACGCAGTATTTT. Protein: CASSLSGGGAEDTQYF.

In this sample, this clonotype turned up many times. The CDR3 coding sequence is TGTGCCAGCCGTCCTGGGGGGGGGATGAACACTGAAGCTTTCTTT. Translation gives CASRPGGGMNTEAFF. The rearrangement uses TRBV27 and TRBJ1-1; D perhaps matches TRBD1 (5 bases). The CDR3 loop spans 15 amino acids. Germline CDR1 is MNHEY and CDR2 is SMNVEV (reference sequence). The V and J ends lost 8 bases and 0 bases respectively, with 16 bases between them.

This chain uses TRBV6-1 with TRBJ2-3, with D possibly TRBD2 on 5 matching bases. V shed 5 bases and J shed 1 base, with 16 bases lying between them. The CDR3 runs 16 residues. Looked up from germline, CDR1 is MNHNS and CDR2 is SASEGT. The CDR3 DNA is TGTGCCAGCAGTTACGAGAGCGGATATGGCACAGATACGCAGTATTTT. Its protein is CASSYESGYGTDTQYF.

This clonotype has at least ten counts. The chain carries TRBV6-1 and TRBJ2-7; no clear D. The germline CDR1 and CDR2 sequences are MNHNS and SASEGT. The CDR3 has 14 amino acids. The ends were cut back, 4 bases at V and 2 bases at J, with 12 bases in the middle. The CDR3 nucleotides are TGTGCCAGCAGTGCTTTTGACTTGGCCTACGAGCAGTACTTC. Encoded protein: CASSAFDLAYEQYF.

This clonotype was observed a few times. This chain uses TRBV6-5 with TRBJ2-3; 9 bases line up with TRBD2. CDR1 and CDR2 (germline): MNHEY, SVGAGI. The junction had 8 bases not matched to a gene; V was cut back by 0 bases and J by 1 base. The CDR3 spans 18 residues. CDR3 loop: CASSYSRYPSGGTDTQYF. CDR3 nucleotide sequence: TGTGCCAGCAGTTACTCGAGGTACCCTAGCGGGGGCACAGATACGCAGTATTTT.

There are many counts of this clonotype. The chain has TRBV28 and TRBJ1-5, with D perhaps matching TRBD1 (5 bases). The CDR3 is 13 amino acids. Germline CDR1 MDHEN, CDR2 SYDVKM. V was pared by 3 bases and J by 10 bases, with 13 bases between. CDR3 nucleotides: TGTGCCAGCAGTTTGTTGCAGGGTACCCCCCAGCATTTT. Translated: CASSLLQGTPQHF.

This clonotype was counted between two and nine times. V and J are TRBV5-1 and TRBJ2-5; 8 bases are shared with TRBD1. The CDR3 consists of 14 residues. Trimming at V came to 4 bases and at J to 5 bases, leaving 7 bases not matched to a gene. Looked up from germline, CDR1 is SGHRS and CDR2 is YFSETQ. This CDR3 is CASSAAGGFETQYF. The CDR3 DNA reads as TGCGCCAGCAGCGCTGCAGGGGGCTTCGAGACCCAGTACTTC.

This clonotype was picked up a small number of times. V and J are TRBV4-1 and TRBJ2-5, with TRBD1 as a possible D gene (6 bases). Looked up from germline, CDR1 is MGHRA and CDR2 is YSYEKL. V dropped 1 base and J dropped 3 bases, with 24 bases sitting between them. The CDR3 loop spans 19 amino acids. The CDR3 DNA follows: TGCGCCAGCAGCCAAGTCTTCGTCCCGCCAGGGGCCCAAGAAGAGACCCAGTACTTC. It specifies CASSQVFVPPGAQEETQYF.

This rearrangement joins TRBV5-1 to TRBJ2-1, with D perhaps TRBD2 (5 bases). CDR3 length equals 14 residues. Trimming shortened V by 0 bases and J by 6 bases, and 10 bases separated the two germline ends. Germline-derived CDR1 and CDR2 are SGHRS and YFSETQ. CDR3 in amino acids: CASSLVRGSNEQFF. The DNA of the CDR3 is TGCGCCAGCAGCTTGGTACGGGGAAGCAATGAGCAGTTCTTC.

The V and J genes are TRBV12-3 or TRBV12-4 and TRBJ2-7; D perhaps matches TRBD2 (6 bases). The CDR3 covers 13 residues. The V end lost 5 bases, the J end lost 4 bases, and 12 bases lay between the germline ends. CDR3 sequence: CASSPNAGYEQYF. CDR3 DNA sequence: TGTGCCAGCAGTCCGAACGCGGGGTACGAGCAGTACTTC.

Many counts were recorded for this clonotype. The rearrangement joins TRBV6-2 or TRBV6-3 to TRBJ1-5; D ambiguous. This CDR3 spans 13 amino acids. Between the trimmed V and J ends, which lost 8 bases and 9 bases, there was a span of 17 bases. Germline CDR1 MNHEY, CDR2 SVGEGT. The CDR3 sequence is CASSKAGPGPQHF. The CDR3 DNA reads TGTGCCAGCTCGAAGGCGGGCCCAGGGCCCCAGCATTTT.